This T cell receptor (beta chain) was sequenced in a study of T cell responses to AZD1222 COVID-19 vaccine. Findings and limits, study-wide: CD4 TCRs covered the whole spike, strongest at regions 160-218 and 743-854. Vaccination with two AZD1222 doses was followed by a rise in Spike-specific TCR breadth and depth.

Using immunoSEQ multiplex PCR, the repertoire was profiled, and TCRdb retains in-frame clones only, with some absent. In the table there are under 150,000 clones, roughly 88% of which are singletons. Worth noting for this clone: Its target is not known.

The CDR3 is 14 amino acids. Germline CDR1 is SGHTA and CDR2 is FQGNSA. V trimming: 4 bases; J trimming: 4 bases; junction bases outside the gene matches: 3. This rearrangement joins TRBV7-2 to TRBJ1-5, with TRBD1 identical over 8 bases. The clonotype comes from an adult in good health. The source material was peripheral blood, sampled on day 0 of AZD1222 vaccination. This CDR3 is CASSSRTGNQPQHF. CDR3 DNA sequence: TGTGCCAGCAGCTCGCGGACAGGGAATCAGCCCCAGCATTTT.